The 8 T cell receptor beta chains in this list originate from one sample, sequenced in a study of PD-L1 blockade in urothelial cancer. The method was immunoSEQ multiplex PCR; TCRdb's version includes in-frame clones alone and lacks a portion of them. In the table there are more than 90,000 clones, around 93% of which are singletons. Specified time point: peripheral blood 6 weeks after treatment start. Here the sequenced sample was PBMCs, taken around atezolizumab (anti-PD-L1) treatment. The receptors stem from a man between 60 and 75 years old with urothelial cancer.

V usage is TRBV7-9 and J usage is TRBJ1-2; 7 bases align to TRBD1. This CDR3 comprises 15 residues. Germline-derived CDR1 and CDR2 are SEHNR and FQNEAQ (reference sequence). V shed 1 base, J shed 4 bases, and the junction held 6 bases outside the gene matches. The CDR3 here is CASSLGEDRFYGYTF. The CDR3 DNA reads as TGTGCCAGCAGCTTAGGAGAGGACAGGTTCTATGGCTACACCTTC.

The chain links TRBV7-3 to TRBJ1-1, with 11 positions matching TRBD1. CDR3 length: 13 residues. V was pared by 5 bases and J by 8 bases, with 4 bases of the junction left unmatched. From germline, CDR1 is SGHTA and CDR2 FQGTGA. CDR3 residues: CASSQGQGAEAFF. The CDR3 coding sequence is TGTGCCAGCAGCCAAGGACAGGGGGCCGAAGCTTTCTTT.

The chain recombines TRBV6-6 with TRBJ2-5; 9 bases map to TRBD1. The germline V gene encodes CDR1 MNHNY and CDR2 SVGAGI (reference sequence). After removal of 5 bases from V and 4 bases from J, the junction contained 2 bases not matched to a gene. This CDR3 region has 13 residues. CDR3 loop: CASSPGQGETQYF. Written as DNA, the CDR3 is TGTGCCAGCAGTCCGGGACAGGGAGAGACCCAGTACTTC.

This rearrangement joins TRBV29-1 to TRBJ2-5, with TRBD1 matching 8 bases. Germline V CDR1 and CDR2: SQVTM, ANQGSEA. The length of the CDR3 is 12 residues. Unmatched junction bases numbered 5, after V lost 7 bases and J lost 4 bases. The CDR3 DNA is TGCAGCGCCCCAGGGGGCGGAGAGACCCAGTACTTC. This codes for CSAPGGGETQYF.

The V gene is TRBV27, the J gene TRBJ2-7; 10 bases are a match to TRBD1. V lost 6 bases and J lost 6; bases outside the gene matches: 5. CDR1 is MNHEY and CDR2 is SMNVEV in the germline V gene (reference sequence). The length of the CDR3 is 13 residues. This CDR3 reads CASRRTGGLEQYF. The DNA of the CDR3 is TGTGCCAGCAGAAGGACAGGGGGACTCGAGCAGTACTTC.

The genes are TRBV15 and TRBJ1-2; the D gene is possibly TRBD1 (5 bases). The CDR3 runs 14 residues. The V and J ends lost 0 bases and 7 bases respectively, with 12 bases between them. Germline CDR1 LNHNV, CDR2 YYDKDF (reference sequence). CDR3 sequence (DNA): TGTGCCACCAGCAGAGATGAAGGGGTCGGTGGCTACACCTTC. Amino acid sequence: CATSRDEGVGGYTF.

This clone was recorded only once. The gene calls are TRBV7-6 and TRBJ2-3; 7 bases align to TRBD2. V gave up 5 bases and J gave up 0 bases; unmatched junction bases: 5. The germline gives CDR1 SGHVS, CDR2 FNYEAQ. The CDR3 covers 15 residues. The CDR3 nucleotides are TGTGCCAGCAGCCCGGTGGGGGGGAGCACAGATACGCAGTATTTT. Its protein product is CASSPVGGSTDTQYF.

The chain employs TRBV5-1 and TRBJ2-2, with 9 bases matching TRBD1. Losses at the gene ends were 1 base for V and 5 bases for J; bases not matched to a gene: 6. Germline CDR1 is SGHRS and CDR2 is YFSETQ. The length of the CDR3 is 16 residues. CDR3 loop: CASSLSGDRVTGELFF. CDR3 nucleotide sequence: TGCGCCAGCAGCTTGTCGGGGGACAGGGTTACCGGGGAGCTGTTTTTT.